A single sample is the source of the 24 T cell receptor beta chains below, sequenced in a study of blood T cells in healthy people across ages. For the second PCR, which ran for about 6 to 12 cycles, a sample-barcoded 5' primer and a J-beta primer mix were used. TCRdb analysed the 5' RACE reads with MiXCR anew, one entry per CDR3 protein. The sample lists a few hundred thousand distinct CDR3 sequences, approximately 27% seen once, with about 18% in the top ten. The sequenced material came from blood. These receptors came from a woman between 70 and 85 years old in good health.

The chain couples TRBV24-1 to TRBJ1-2, with no clear D. Trimming pared 9 bases from V and 4 bases from J, leaving 14 bases between. This CDR3 contains 13 residues. Germline loops: CDR1 KGHDR, CDR2 SFDVKD. The chain's CDR3 is CATPSRACYGYTF. The DNA for the CDR3 is TGTGCCACCCCTTCAAGGGCCTGCTATGGCTACACCTTC.

This clonotype was found a few times. Here the CDR3 DNA reads TGTGCCAGCAGTGACACACAGGGGAAGGGCCCATACGAGCAGTACTTC. Translating gives CASSDTQGKGPYEQYF. The V and J genes are TRBV25-1 and TRBJ2-7; TRBD1 aligns across 7 bases. The CDR3 is 16 residues long. Germline assignment: CDR1 MGHDK and CDR2 SYGVNS. The trim removed 3 bases at V and 4 bases at J, leaving 12 bases unmatched.

This chain joins TRBV7-2 and TRBJ2-3, with D perhaps being TRBD1 or TRBD2 (7 bases each). With 1 base removed from V and 6 bases from J, the gap between germline ends came to 14 bases. The germline gives CDR1 SGHTA, CDR2 FQGNSA. This CDR3 is 15 amino acids long. The CDR3 DNA reads as TGTGCCAGCAGCTTAGAGACAGGGAGGGTGGATACGCAGTATTTT. Its translation: CASSLETGRVDTQYF.

This clonotype was picked up a small number of times. The chain uses TRBV10-3 and TRBJ2-3; D tentatively reads TRBD1 or TRBD2 (5 bases each). V gave up 11 bases and J gave up 9 bases, with 24 bases separating them. This CDR3 is 14 amino acids long. Germline V lookup: CDR1 ENHRY, CDR2 SYGVKD. Written as DNA, the CDR3 is TGTGCCTCCGGGGCGCCAACCAACACTAACACGCAGTATTTT. Protein product: CASGAPTNTNTQYF.

The rearrangement joins TRBV5-1 to TRBJ1-2; D is perhaps TRBD1 (5 bases). From germline, CDR1 is SGHRS and CDR2 YFSETQ. The ends were cut back, 1 base at V and 8 bases at J, with 15 bases in the middle. The CDR3 contains 14 residues. CDR3 nucleotide sequence: TGCGCCAGCAGCTTGTCCGGGGGAGAGAGGGGCTACACCTTC. This sequence encodes CASSLSGGERGYTF.

This rearrangement joins TRBV6-2 or TRBV6-3 to TRBJ2-2; a weak D match, TRBD1 (5 bases). Trimming removed 5 bases from V and 6 bases from J, with 10 bases in between. From germline, CDR1 is MNHEY and CDR2 SVGEGT. The CDR3 consists of 13 residues. The DNA for the CDR3 is TGTGCCAGCAGTGGCAGGGTGGCCGGGGAGCTGTTTTTT. Translation: CASSGRVAGELFF.

This clonotype was counted only a few times. The chain combines TRBV7-2 with TRBJ2-5, with D perhaps being TRBD1 or TRBD2 (5 bases each). V was clipped by 5 bases and J by 0 bases, with 16 bases between them. The CDR3 consists of 16 residues. Germline V gene data show CDR1 as SGHTA and CDR2 as FQGNSA. In DNA, the CDR3 is TGTGCCAGCAGCCACGGGGCGGAGATTTACCAAGAGACCCAGTACTTC. This sequence encodes CASSHGAEIYQETQYF. Based on the CDR3 plus reference TRBV7-2 and TRBJ2-5, the full variable domain is GAGVSQSPSNKVTEKGKDVELRCDPISGHTALYWYRQSLGQGLEFLIYFQGNSAPDKSGLPSDRFSAERTGGSVSTLTIQRTQQEDSAVYLCASSHGAEIYQETQYFGPGTRLLVL.

This rearrangement joins TRBV7-6 to TRBJ2-7; 7 bases match TRBD2. V dropped 5 bases and J dropped 6; count of bases not matched to a gene: 7. The CDR3 is made up of 13 amino acids. Germline CDR1 SGHVS, CDR2 FNYEAQ. The CDR3 DNA reads as TGTGCCAGCAGCACGACCAGCGGGACCGAGCAGTACTTC. As protein: CASSTTSGTEQYF. Full variable domain (outside the CDR3, taken from reference TRBV7-6 and TRBJ2-7): GAGVSQSPRYKVTKRGQDVALRCDPISGHVSLYWYRQALGQGPEFLTYFNYEAQQDKSGLPNDRFSAERPEGSISTLTIQRTEQRDSAMYRCASSTTSGTEQYFGPGTRLTVT.

As for this clonotype: A clone one base away is much larger, so this may be a read error. The chain uses TRBV3-1 and TRBJ2-1; TRBD2 agrees at 9 bases. V lost 6 bases to trimming and J lost 3 bases; unmatched junction nucleotides: 6. The CDR3 runs to 15 residues. Germline CDR1 and CDR2: LGHDT and YNNKEL (reference sequence). Here the CDR3 reads CASSRSGRFYNEQFF. In DNA, the CDR3 is TGTGCCAGCAGTCGAAGCGGGAGGTTCTACAATGAGCAGTTCTTC.

The rearrangement joins TRBV10-2 to TRBJ2-5, with TRBD1 as a possible D gene (6 bases). The germline V gene has CDR1 WSHSY and CDR2 SAAADI. The CDR3 is made up of 14 amino acids. Trimming shortened V by 2 bases and J by 7 bases, and 14 bases separated the two germline ends. The DNA of the CDR3 is TGCGCCAGCAGTGAGCCGGACAGTTGGGGGACCCAGTACTTC. It yields the protein CASSEPDSWGTQYF.

This clonotype has just a few counts. The genes are TRBV27 and TRBJ1-2, with 10 bases lining up with TRBD1. The length of the CDR3 is 14 residues. V shed 3 bases, J shed 4 bases, and the junction held 2 bases outside the gene matches. Per germline, CDR1 MNHEY and CDR2 SMNVEV (reference sequence). As DNA, the CDR3 is TGTGCCAGCAGTTTTTGGGACAGGGGCTATGGCTACACCTTC. Its protein product is CASSFWDRGYGYTF.

This clonotype came up a few times. This chain uses TRBV29-1 with TRBJ1-2; maybe TRBD1 (5 bases). Germline V gene data show CDR1 as SQVTM and CDR2 as ANQGSEA. V was pared by 7 bases and J by 5 bases, with 11 bases between. There are 11 residues in the CDR3. This chain's CDR3 is CSGGDRYGYTF. The CDR3 region has the DNA TGCAGCGGAGGGGACCGATATGGCTACACCTTC.

This clonotype occurred a few times. The chain carries TRBV5-1 and TRBJ1-6, with TRBD1 as a possible D gene (6 bases). The CDR3 is 14 amino acids. Trimming took 4 bases from V and 8 from J, leaving 13 bases between them. In germline, CDR1 is SGHRS, CDR2 YFSETQ. In nucleotides, the CDR3 is TGCGCCAGCAGCCAGGGGAGTGTTGATTCACCCCTCCACTTT. This encodes CASSQGSVDSPLHF.

This clonotype was counted at least ten times. V usage is TRBV3-1 and J usage is TRBJ2-3, with 7 bases that match TRBD1. CDR1 and CDR2 (germline): LGHDT, YNNKEL (reference sequence). This CDR3 region has 13 residues. Trimming took 2 bases from V and 7 from J; bases not matched to a gene: 3. This CDR3 is CASSQSRGNTQYF. The DNA of the CDR3 is TGTGCCAGCAGCCAATCCAGGGGGAATACGCAGTATTTT.

This clonotype was found a few times. V is TRBV9 and J is TRBJ2-5; D perhaps matches TRBD2 (6 bases). This CDR3 contains 14 residues. Trimming stripped 2 bases from V and 5 bases from J, with 13 bases between. Looked up from germline, CDR1 is SGDLS and CDR2 is YYNGEE. The DNA for the CDR3 is TGTGCCAGCAGCGTTCGTCCGGAGGGGGAGACCCAGTACTTC. As protein: CASSVRPEGETQYF.

The chain carries TRBV20-1 and TRBJ1-3; the match to TRBD1 covers 11 bases. V shed 0 bases and J 0 bases; nucleotides not matched to a gene: 4. The CDR3 length is 17 residues. Looked up from germline, CDR1 is DFQATT and CDR2 is SNEGSKA (reference sequence). CDR3 region: CSARDAGTGGSGNTIYF. The CDR3 region has the DNA TGCAGTGCTAGAGACGCCGGGACAGGGGGCTCTGGAAACACCATATATTTT.

The rearrangement joins TRBV10-3 to TRBJ1-1, with TRBD1 matching 8 bases. Germline V gives CDR1 ENHRY, CDR2 SYGVKD. The CDR3 covers 15 residues. J gave up 0 bases and V 6 bases, and 6 bases lay outside the gene matches. Here the CDR3 reads CAISPGTGMNTEAFF. The CDR3 nucleotides are TGTGCCATCAGCCCCGGGACAGGAATGAACACTGAAGCTTTCTTT.

This clonotype was detected only a few times. DNA of the CDR3: TGTGCCAGCAGTCACCCTAGGACAGCGACTTATGGCTACACCTTC. Amino acid sequence: CASSHPRTATYGYTF. The chain carries TRBV28 and TRBJ1-2; tentative D call: TRBD1 (6 bases). This CDR3 is 15 amino acids long. The germline CDR1 and CDR2 sequences are MDHEN and SYDVKM. V lost 5 bases and J 5 bases, leaving 18 bases between the germline ends.

With respect to this clonotype: The junction shows a germline mismatch at one end, possibly a read error. The chain uses TRBV4-3 and TRBJ2-3; no reliable D call. In germline, CDR1 is LGHNA, CDR2 YSLEER. CDR3 size: 15 residues. CDR3 in amino acids: CTSSQDRLYTDTQYF. CDR3 DNA: TGCACCAGCAGCCAAGATAGGCTCTACACAGATACGCAGTATTTT.

The V call is TRBV6-2 or TRBV6-3, the J call TRBJ2-4; D is undetermined. CDR3 length equals 13 residues. Germline-derived CDR1 and CDR2 are MNHEY and SVGEGT. V lost 7 bases, J lost 2 bases, and 9 bases lay in between. The CDR3 DNA reads TGTGCCAGCAACCCAAGGCCCAAAAACATTCAGTACTTC. Translated, it gives CASNPRPKNIQYF.

The sample holds a few counts of this clonotype. The chain recombines TRBV12-5 with TRBJ1-1, with TRBD1 matching over 7 bases. The CDR3 is made up of 15 amino acids. The ends lost 6 bases at V and 3 bases at J; junction bases unmatched: 10. In germline, CDR1 is LGHNT, CDR2 FRNRAP. The CDR3 protein is CASGLLTGLDTEAFF. CDR3 nucleotide sequence: TGTGCTAGTGGCCTCCTGACAGGGCTCGACACTGAAGCTTTCTTT.

The rearrangement links TRBV6-2 or TRBV6-3 to TRBJ1-5; TRBD1 agrees at 8 bases. There are 14 residues in the CDR3. Germline assignment: CDR1 MNHEY and CDR2 SVGEGT. V lost 6 bases to trimming and J lost 5 bases; unmatched junction nucleotides: 6. The CDR3 reads CASRAHRGYQPQHF. As DNA, the CDR3 is TGTGCCAGCAGGGCACACAGGGGGTATCAGCCCCAGCATTTT.

The chain uses TRBV20-1 and TRBJ2-2; possible D gene TRBD1, 6 bases. The ends were cut back, 5 bases at V and 1 base at J, with 8 bases in the middle. Per the germline V gene, CDR1 is DFQATT and CDR2 is SNEGSKA (reference sequence). The CDR3 runs to 13 residues. CDR3 in DNA: TGCAGTGCTTTACAGGGGAACACCGGGGAGCTGTTTTTT. Its translation: CSALQGNTGELFF.

Many counts were recorded for this clonotype. This chain joins TRBV6-1 and TRBJ2-1; D uncertain. The CDR3 is made up of 15 amino acids. V was clipped by 3 bases and J by 0 bases, with 9 bases between them. The germline gives CDR1 MNHNS, CDR2 SASEGT. As DNA, the CDR3 is TGTGCCAGCAGTGAGCAGACGAGCTCCTACAATGAGCAGTTCTTC. Encoded protein: CASSEQTSSYNEQFF.